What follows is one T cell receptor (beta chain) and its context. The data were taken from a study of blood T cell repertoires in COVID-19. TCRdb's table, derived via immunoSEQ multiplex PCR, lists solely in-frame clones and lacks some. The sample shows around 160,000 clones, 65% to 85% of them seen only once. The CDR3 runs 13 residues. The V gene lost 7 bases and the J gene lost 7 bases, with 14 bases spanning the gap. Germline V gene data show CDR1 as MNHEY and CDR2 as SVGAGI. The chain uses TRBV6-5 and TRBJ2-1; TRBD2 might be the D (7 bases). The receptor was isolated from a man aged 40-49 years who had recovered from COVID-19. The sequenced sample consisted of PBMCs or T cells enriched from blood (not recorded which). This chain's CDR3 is CASTSRGANEQFF. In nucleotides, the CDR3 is TGTGCCAGCACCTCTCGGGGGGCAAATGAGCAGTTCTTC.